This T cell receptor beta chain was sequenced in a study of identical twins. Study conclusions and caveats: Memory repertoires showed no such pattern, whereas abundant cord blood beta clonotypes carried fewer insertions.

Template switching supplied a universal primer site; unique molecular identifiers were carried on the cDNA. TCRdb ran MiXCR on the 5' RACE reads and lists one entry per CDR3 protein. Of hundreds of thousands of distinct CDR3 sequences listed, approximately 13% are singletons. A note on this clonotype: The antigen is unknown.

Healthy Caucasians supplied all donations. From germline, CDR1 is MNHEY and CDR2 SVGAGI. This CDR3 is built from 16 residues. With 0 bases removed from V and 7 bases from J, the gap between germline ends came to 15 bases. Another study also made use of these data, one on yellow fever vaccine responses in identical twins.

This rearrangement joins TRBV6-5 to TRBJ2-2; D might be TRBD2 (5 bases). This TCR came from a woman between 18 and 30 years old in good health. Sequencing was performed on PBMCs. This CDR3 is CASSYSRLIGFGELFF. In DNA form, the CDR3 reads TGTGCCAGCAGTTACTCGAGACTAATCGGTTTCGGGGAGCTGTTTTTT.